A single sample gave rise to the 18 T cell receptor beta chains below, sequenced in a study of shared clonotypes between healthy human individuals. Some clones are missing from TCRdb's copy, which holds only in-frame ones; the method was immunoSEQ multiplex PCR. The profile shows roughly 2.5 million clones, roughly nine tenths of them singletons. The sample consisted of naive CD4+ T cells sorted from blood. Subset in this sample: CD45RA+ positively selected. The source of these receptors is a man between 18 and 35 years old in good health.

This clone appeared a single time. The J gene is TRBJ2-1, the V gene TRBV7-8; D possibly uses TRBD1 or TRBD2 (6 bases each). In germline, CDR1 is SGHVS, CDR2 FQNEAQ. Trimming stripped 7 bases from V and 6 bases from J, with 19 bases between. This CDR3 contains 15 residues. Written as DNA, the CDR3 is TGTGCCAGCACGCCGGACGGGGGCGTAGTCAATGAGCAGTTCTTC. This sequence encodes CASTPDGGVVNEQFF.

The rearrangement uses TRBV30 and TRBJ1-2; 7 positions agree with TRBD1. The V gene end was trimmed by 4 bases and the J gene end by 4 bases; junction bases not matched to a gene: 12. This CDR3 is 15 amino acids long. Germline V gene data show CDR1 as GTSNPN and CDR2 as SVGIG (reference sequence). Here the CDR3 DNA reads TGTGCCTGGAAGCCCCCGGACAGGCTATCCTATGGCTACACCTTC. Translating gives CAWKPPDRLSYGYTF. Looking up the rest from reference TRBV30 and TRBJ1-2 gives the full variable domain: SQTIHQWPATLVQPVGSPLSLECTVEGTSNPNLYWYRQAAGRGLQLLFYSVGIGQISSEVPQNLSASRPQDRQFILSSKKLLLSDSGFYLCAWKPPDRLSYGYTFGSGTRLTVV.

The V call is TRBV5-1, the J call TRBJ2-3; D not resolved. Trimming stripped 5 bases from V and 6 bases from J, with 16 bases between. This CDR3 is 14 amino acids long. Per germline, CDR1 SGHRS and CDR2 YFSETQ. The CDR3 spells CASRGGPATDTQYF. The CDR3, as DNA: TGCGCCAGCAGGGGCGGACCAGCAACTGATACGCAGTATTTT.

This clone showed up just once. This chain uses TRBV27 with TRBJ2-3, with D possibly matching TRBD1 (5 bases). The CDR3 is made up of 14 amino acids. Germline V gene lookup returns CDR1 MNHEY and CDR2 SMNVEV (reference sequence). Between the trimmed V and J ends, which lost 3 bases and 4 bases, there was a span of 11 bases. Written as DNA, the CDR3 is TGTGCCAGCAGTTTTAACCAGGGTCCAGATACGCAGTATTTT. It specifies CASSFNQGPDTQYF.

As for this clone: Other DNA sequences of this sample code for an identical CDR3. V gene TRBV5-1 combines with J gene TRBJ2-1; D is perhaps TRBD1 (6 bases). The V gene's germline CDR1 is SGHRS and CDR2 YFSETQ. This CDR3 region has 14 residues. Trimming cost V 4 bases and J 4 bases, with 12 bases left between them. CDR3 sequence: CASSLERGYNEQFF. Written as DNA, the CDR3 is TGCGCCAGCAGCCTCGAAAGGGGGTACAATGAGCAGTTCTTC.

This chain uses TRBV6-1 with TRBJ2-2; 7 bases match TRBD1. The ends lost 4 bases at V and 3 bases at J; junction bases unmatched: 5. Germline V CDR1 and CDR2: MNHNS, SASEGT. The CDR3 contains 15 residues. This CDR3 is CASSGRQGYTGELFF. The DNA for the CDR3 is TGTGCCAGCAGTGGACGACAGGGTTACACCGGGGAGCTGTTTTTT.

The chain links TRBV10-1 to TRBJ2-3; 9 bases match TRBD1. Trimming removed 6 bases from V and 4 bases from J; junction bases left unmatched: 8. The CDR3 is 15 residues long. Germline-derived CDR1 and CDR2 are WNHNN and SYGVQD (reference sequence). The CDR3: CASSRAGQGADTQYF. The DNA for the CDR3 is TGCGCCAGCAGCCGTGCGGGACAGGGTGCAGATACGCAGTATTTT.

In this sample, this clone turned up once. The chain is built from TRBV19 and TRBJ2-1; D might be TRBD1 (6 bases). The V and J ends lost 3 bases and 0 bases respectively, with 9 bases between them. Germline V CDR1 and CDR2: LNHDA, SQIVND (reference sequence). The CDR3 has 15 amino acids. The DNA of the CDR3 is TGTGCCAGTAGTATGGGACAACGCTCCTACAATGAGCAGTTCTTC. Translated, it gives CASSMGQRSYNEQFF.

Notes on this clone: The identical CDR3 is also encoded by other nucleotide sequences in the sample. The chain is built from TRBV25-1 and TRBJ1-2, with unresolved D. The germline gives CDR1 MGHDK, CDR2 SYGVNS. V was shortened by 3 bases and J by 4 bases, with 3 bases between the two germline ends. This CDR3 contains 11 residues. The CDR3 coding sequence is TGTGCCAGCAGTGACCTCTATGGCTACACCTTC. It translates to CASSDLYGYTF.

In its sample, this clone was seen a few times. This chain joins TRBV30 and TRBJ1-5, with TRBD1 matching 11 bases. The CDR3 loop spans 16 amino acids. Germline CDR1 reads GTSNPN; CDR2 reads SVGIG (reference sequence). V trimming: 5 bases; J trimming: 6 bases; junction bases outside the gene matches: 12. The DNA for the CDR3 is TGTGCCTGGGCAGGACAGGGGGCTCTTCCCGGTCAGCCCCAGCATTTT. It codes for CAWAGQGALPGQPQHF.

The J gene is TRBJ2-3, the V gene TRBV25-1; D not certain. The CDR3 is 15 residues long. V was trimmed by 3 bases and J by 3 bases, leaving 13 bases between them. Germline values: CDR1 MGHDK, CDR2 SYGVNS. The CDR3: CASSELVGLTDTQYF. For the CDR3, the DNA is TGTGCCAGCAGTGAGCTAGTTGGTCTTACAGATACGCAGTATTTT. Together with reference TRBV25-1 and TRBJ2-3, the CDR3 gives the full variable domain: EADIYQTPRYLVIGTGKKITLECSQTMGHDKMYWYQQDPGMELHLIHYSYGVNSTEKGDLSSESTVSRIRTEHFPLTLESARPSHTSQYLCASSELVGLTDTQYFGPGTRLTVL.

This sequence joins TRBV19 and TRBJ1-1; D remains unclear. The germline gives CDR1 LNHDA, CDR2 SQIVND (reference sequence). The CDR3 length is 15 residues. V was shortened by 2 bases and J by 0 bases, with 10 bases between the two germline ends. The CDR3 bases are TGTGCCAGTAGTATATCCGCTCAGATGAACACTGAAGCTTTCTTT. Translating gives CASSISAQMNTEAFF. The variable domain in full, with the rest retrieved from reference TRBV19 and TRBJ1-1, is DGGITQSPKYLFRKEGQNVTLSCEQNLNHDAMYWYRQDPGQGLRLIYYSQIVNDFQKGDIAEGYSVSREKKESFPLTVTSAQKNPTAFYLCASSISAQMNTEAFFGQGTRLTVV.

The rearrangement joins TRBV4-1 to TRBJ1-2, with D maybe TRBD1 (5 bases). The CDR3 consists of 17 residues. Looked up from germline, CDR1 is MGHRA and CDR2 is YSYEKL. With 0 bases removed from V and 0 bases from J, the gap between germline ends came to 14 bases. The CDR3 DNA reads TGCGCCAGCAGCCAAGATCGGAGGGGATCCTCTAACTATGGCTACACCTTC. Protein: CASSQDRRGSSNYGYTF.

As to this clone: Other DNA sequences within the sample encode an identical CDR3. The CDR3 is CASSPPVGQNTEAFF. The CDR3 coding sequence is TGTGCCAGCTCACCACCGGTTGGACAGAACACTGAAGCTTTCTTT. The rearrangement uses TRBV18 and TRBJ1-1; possible D gene TRBD1, 5 bases. The germline gives CDR1 KGHSH, CDR2 LQKENI. The CDR3 extends over 15 amino acids. Trimming removed 0 bases from V and 1 base from J, with 9 bases in between.

This clone has just one count. Within the sample, other DNA sequences also encode this same CDR3. CDR3 DNA: TGTGCCAGCAGCGTGAGGGGGAACACTGAAGCTTTCTTT. It codes for CASSVRGNTEAFF. The chain employs TRBV9 and TRBJ1-1, with a possible D match to TRBD1 (5 bases). Trimming stripped 2 bases from V and 1 base from J, with 6 bases between. Germline V gene data show CDR1 as SGDLS and CDR2 as YYNGEE. The CDR3 extends over 13 amino acids.

The rearrangement links TRBV5-1 to TRBJ2-7; 11 nucleotides line up with TRBD2. The germline V gene encodes CDR1 SGHRS and CDR2 YFSETQ. With 5 bases clipped from V and 0 bases from J, the junction kept 4 bases outside the gene matches. The CDR3 covers 15 residues. CDR3 protein: CASRIGLAGSYEQYF. The CDR3 DNA follows: TGCGCCAGCAGAATTGGACTAGCGGGCTCCTACGAGCAGTACTTC.

V is TRBV7-9 and J is TRBJ2-5, with 8 bases aligning to TRBD2. Germline V CDR1 and CDR2: SEHNR, FQNEAQ (reference sequence). With V trimmed by 5 bases and J by 7 bases, 15 bases remained unmatched. The CDR3 is made up of 16 amino acids. The CDR3, as DNA: TGTGCCAGCAGCCCCCGGGGGGAGCGGGAGATAGTGACCCAGTACTTC. Its protein product is CASSPRGEREIVTQYF.

The chain has TRBV18 and TRBJ2-5; no firm D call. From germline, CDR1 is KGHSH and CDR2 LQKENI. The length of the CDR3 is 15 residues. Trimming removed 6 bases at V and 0 bases at J, with 14 bases between. The CDR3, as DNA: TGTGCCAGCTCTATAACGCCCGGGTACCAAGAGACCCAGTACTTC. Translation: CASSITPGYQETQYF. Combining the CDR3 with reference TRBV18 and TRBJ2-5 gives the whole variable domain NAGVMQNPRHLVRRRGQEARLRCSPMKGHSHVYWYRQLPEEGLKFMVYLQKENIIDESGMPKERFSAEFPKEGPSILRIQQVVRGDSAAYFCASSITPGYQETQYFGPGTRLLVL.